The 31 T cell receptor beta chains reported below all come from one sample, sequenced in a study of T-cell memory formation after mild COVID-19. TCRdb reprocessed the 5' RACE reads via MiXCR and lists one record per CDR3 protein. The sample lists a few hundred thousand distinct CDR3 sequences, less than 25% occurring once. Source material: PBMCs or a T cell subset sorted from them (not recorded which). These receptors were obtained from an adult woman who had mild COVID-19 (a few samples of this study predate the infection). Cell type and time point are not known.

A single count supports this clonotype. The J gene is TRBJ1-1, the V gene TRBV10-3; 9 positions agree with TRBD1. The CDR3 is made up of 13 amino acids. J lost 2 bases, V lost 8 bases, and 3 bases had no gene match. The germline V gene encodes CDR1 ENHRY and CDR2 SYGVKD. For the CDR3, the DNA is TGTGCCATCCGGGGACAGGGAAACACTGAAGCTTTCTTT. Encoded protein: CAIRGQGNTEAFF.

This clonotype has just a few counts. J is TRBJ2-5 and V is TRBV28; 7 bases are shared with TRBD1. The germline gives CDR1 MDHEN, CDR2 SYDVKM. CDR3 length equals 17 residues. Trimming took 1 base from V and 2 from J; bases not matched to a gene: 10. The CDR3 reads CASSLLVIGRGQETQYF. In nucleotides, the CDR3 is TGTGCCAGCAGTTTATTGGTTATCGGCAGGGGGCAAGAGACCCAGTACTTC.

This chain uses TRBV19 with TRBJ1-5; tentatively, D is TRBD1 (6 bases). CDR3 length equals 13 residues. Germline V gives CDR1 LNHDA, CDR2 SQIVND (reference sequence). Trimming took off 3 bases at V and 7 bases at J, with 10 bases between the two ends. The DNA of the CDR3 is TGTGCCAGTAGTATCTCGGACAGCCAGCCCCAGCATTTT. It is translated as CASSISDSQPQHF. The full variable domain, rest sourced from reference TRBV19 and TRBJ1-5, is DGGITQSPKYLFRKEGQNVTLSCEQNLNHDAMYWYRQDPGQGLRLIYYSQIVNDFQKGDIAEGYSVSREKKESFPLTVTSAQKNPTAFYLCASSISDSQPQHFGDGTRLSIL.

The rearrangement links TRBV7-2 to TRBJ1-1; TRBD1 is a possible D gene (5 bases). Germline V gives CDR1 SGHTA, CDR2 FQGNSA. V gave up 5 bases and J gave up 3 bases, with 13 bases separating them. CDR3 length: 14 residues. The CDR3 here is CASSPSGWDTEAFF. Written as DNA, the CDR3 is TGTGCCAGCAGCCCGTCAGGGTGGGACACTGAAGCTTTCTTT.

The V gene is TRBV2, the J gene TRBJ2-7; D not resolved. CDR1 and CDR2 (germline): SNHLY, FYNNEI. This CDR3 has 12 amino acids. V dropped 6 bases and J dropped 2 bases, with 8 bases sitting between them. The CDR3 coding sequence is TGTGCCAGCAGGGTGACAACCTACGAGCAGTACTTC. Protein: CASRVTTYEQYF.

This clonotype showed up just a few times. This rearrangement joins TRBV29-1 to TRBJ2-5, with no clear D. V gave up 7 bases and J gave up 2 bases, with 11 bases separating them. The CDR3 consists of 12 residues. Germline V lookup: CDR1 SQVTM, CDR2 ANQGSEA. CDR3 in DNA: TGCAGCGCTACTTCCGGACAAGAGACCCAGTACTTC. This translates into CSATSGQETQYF.

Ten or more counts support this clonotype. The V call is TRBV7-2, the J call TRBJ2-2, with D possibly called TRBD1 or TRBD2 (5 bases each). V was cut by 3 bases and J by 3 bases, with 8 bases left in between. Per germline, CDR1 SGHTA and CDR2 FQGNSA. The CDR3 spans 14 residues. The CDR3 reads CASSLGPDTGELFF. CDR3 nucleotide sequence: TGTGCCAGCAGCTTGGGACCGGACACCGGGGAGCTGTTTTTT.

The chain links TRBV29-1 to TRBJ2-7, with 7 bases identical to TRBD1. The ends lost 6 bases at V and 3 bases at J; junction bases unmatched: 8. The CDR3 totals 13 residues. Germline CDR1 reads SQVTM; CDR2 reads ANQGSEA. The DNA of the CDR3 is TGCAGCGTCGGTCCGGGACAGCACTACGAGCAGTACTTC. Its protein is CSVGPGQHYEQYF.

The DNA of the CDR3 is TGCGCCAGCAGCTCGACTGGTGAGCAGTTCTTC. Translation: CASSSTGEQFF. The chain is built from TRBV5-1 and TRBJ2-1; D remains unclear. Trimming left V 3 bases short and J 9 bases short, with 7 bases between. Germline assignment: CDR1 SGHRS and CDR2 YFSETQ. This CDR3 is built from 11 residues.

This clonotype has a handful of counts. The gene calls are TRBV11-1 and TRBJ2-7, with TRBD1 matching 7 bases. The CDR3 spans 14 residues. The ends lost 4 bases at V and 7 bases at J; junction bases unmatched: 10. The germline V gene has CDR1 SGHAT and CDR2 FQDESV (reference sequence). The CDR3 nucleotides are TGTGCCAGCAGCTCGTCCCGACAGGGCTGGGAGCAGTACTTC. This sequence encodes CASSSSRQGWEQYF.

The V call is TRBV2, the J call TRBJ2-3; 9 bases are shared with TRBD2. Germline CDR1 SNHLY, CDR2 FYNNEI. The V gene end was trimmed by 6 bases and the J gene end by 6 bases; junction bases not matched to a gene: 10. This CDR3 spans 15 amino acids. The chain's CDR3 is CASRFLAGVWDTQYF. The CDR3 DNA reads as TGTGCCAGCAGGTTCTTAGCGGGAGTTTGGGATACGCAGTATTTT.

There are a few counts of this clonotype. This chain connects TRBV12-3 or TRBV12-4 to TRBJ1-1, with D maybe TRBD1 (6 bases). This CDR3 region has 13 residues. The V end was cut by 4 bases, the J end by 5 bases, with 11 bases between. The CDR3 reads CASSWGPGTEAFF. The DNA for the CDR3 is TGTGCCAGCAGTTGGGGGCCGGGAACTGAAGCTTTCTTT.

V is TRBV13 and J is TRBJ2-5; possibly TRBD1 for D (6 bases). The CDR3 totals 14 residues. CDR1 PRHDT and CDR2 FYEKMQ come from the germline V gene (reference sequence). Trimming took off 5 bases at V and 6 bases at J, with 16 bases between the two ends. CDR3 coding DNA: TGTGCCAGCAGCCCGGCGACAGGAGGAAAGACCCAGTACTTC. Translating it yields CASSPATGGKTQYF.

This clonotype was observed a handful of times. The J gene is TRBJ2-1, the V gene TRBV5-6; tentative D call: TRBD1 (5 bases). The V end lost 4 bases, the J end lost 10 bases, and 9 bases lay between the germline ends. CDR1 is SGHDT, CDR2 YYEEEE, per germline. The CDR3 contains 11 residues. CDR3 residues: CASSRRTEQFF. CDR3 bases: TGTGCCAGCAGCCGAAGGACAGAGCAGTTCTTC. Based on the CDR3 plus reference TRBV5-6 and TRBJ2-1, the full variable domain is DAGVTQSPTHLIKTRGQQVTLRCSPKSGHDTVSWYQQALGQGPQFIFQYYEEEERQRGNFPDRFSGHQFPNYSSELNVNALLLGDSALYLCASSRRTEQFFGPGTRLTVL.

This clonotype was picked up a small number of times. CDR3 in amino acids: CASSATISGTYEQFF. The CDR3 DNA is TGTGCCAGCAGCGCAACGATATCCGGGACTTATGAGCAGTTCTTC. This chain uses TRBV7-9 with TRBJ2-1, with D perhaps TRBD2 (6 bases). The V gene lost 5 bases and the J gene lost 8 bases, with 19 bases spanning the gap. The CDR3 runs 15 residues. The germline gives CDR1 SEHNR, CDR2 FQNEAQ (reference sequence).

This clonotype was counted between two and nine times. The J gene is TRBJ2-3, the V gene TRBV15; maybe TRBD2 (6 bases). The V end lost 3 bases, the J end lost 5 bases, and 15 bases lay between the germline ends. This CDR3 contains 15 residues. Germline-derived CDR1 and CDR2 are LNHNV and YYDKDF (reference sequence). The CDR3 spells CATSRDGSSGDTQYF. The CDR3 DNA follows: TGTGCCACCAGCAGGGACGGGAGTTCGGGAGATACGCAGTATTTT. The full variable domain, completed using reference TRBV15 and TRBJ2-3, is DAMVIQNPRYQVTQFGKPVTLSCSQTLNHNVMYWYQQKSSQAPKLLFHYYDKDFNNEADTPDNFQSRRPNTSFCFLDIRSPGLGDTAMYLCATSRDGSSGDTQYFGPGTRLTVL.

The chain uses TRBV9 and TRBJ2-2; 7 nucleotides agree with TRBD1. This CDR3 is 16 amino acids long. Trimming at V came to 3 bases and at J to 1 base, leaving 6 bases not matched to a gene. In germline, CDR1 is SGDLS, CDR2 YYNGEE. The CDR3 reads CASSGTGGGNTGELFF. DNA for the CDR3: TGTGCCAGCAGCGGGACAGGTGGTGGGAACACCGGGGAGCTGTTTTTT.

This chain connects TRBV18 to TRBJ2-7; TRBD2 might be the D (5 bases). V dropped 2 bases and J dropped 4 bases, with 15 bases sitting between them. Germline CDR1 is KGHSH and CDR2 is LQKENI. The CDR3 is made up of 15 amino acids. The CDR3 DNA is TGTGCCAGCTCACCAGGCCCAAACGGGGTATACGAGCAGTACTTC. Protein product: CASSPGPNGVYEQYF.

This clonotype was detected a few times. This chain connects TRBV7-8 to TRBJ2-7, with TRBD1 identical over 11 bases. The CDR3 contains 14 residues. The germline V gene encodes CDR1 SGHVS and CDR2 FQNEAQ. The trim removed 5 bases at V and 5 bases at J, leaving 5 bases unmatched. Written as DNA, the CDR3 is TGTGCCAGCAGCCCAGGACAGGGGGCCAACGAGCAGTACTTC. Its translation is CASSPGQGANEQYF.

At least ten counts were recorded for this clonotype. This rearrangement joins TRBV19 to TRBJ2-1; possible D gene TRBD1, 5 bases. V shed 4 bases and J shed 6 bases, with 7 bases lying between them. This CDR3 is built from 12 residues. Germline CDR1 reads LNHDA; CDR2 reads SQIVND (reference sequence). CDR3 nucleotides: TGTGCCAGTAGTAGACAGAGCAATGAGCAGTTCTTC. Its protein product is CASSRQSNEQFF.

The CDR3 nucleotides are TGTGCCAGCAGTGAATATGGGACACCAAACACAGATACGCAGTATTTT. This translates into CASSEYGTPNTDTQYF. V and J are TRBV25-1 and TRBJ2-3; tentatively, D is TRBD1 (6 bases). V lost 0 bases and J lost 2, with 12 bases in between. From germline, CDR1 is MGHDK and CDR2 SYGVNS. The CDR3 consists of 16 residues.

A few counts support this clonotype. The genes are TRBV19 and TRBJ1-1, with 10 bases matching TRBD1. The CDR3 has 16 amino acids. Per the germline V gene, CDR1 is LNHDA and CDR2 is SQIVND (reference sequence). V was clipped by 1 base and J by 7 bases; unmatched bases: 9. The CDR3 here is CASSIVPTGGLGEAFF. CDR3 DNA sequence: TGTGCCAGTAGTATAGTACCGACAGGGGGCCTGGGTGAAGCTTTCTTT. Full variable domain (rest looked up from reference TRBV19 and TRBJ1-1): DGGITQSPKYLFRKEGQNVTLSCEQNLNHDAMYWYRQDPGQGLRLIYYSQIVNDFQKGDIAEGYSVSREKKESFPLTVTSAQKNPTAFYLCASSIVPTGGLGEAFFGQGTRLTVV.

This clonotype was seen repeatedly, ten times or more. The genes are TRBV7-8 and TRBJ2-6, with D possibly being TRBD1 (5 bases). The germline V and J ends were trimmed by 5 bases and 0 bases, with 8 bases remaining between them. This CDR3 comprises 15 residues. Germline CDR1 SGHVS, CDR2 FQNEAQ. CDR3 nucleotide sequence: TGTGCCAGCAGCCAACAGGTCTCTGGGGCCAACGTCCTGACTTTC. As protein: CASSQQVSGANVLTF. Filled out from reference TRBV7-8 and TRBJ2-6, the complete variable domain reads GAGVSQSPRYKVAKRGQDVALRCDPISGHVSLFWYQQALGQGPEFLTYFQNEAQLDKSGLPSDRFFAERPEGSVSTLKIQRTQQEDSAVYLCASSQQVSGANVLTFGAGSRLTVL.

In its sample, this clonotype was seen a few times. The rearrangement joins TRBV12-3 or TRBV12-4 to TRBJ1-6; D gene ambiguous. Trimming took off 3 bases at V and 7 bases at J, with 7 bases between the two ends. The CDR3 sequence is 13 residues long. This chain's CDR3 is CASSFEENSPLHF. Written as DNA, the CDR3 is TGTGCCAGCAGTTTTGAGGAGAATTCACCCCTCCACTTT.

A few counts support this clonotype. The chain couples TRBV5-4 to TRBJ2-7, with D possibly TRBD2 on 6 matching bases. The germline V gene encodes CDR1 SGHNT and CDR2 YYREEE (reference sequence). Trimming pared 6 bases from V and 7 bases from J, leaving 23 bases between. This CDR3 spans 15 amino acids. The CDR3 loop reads CASTPHGPQGGEQYF. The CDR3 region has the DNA TGTGCCAGCACACCGCACGGACCCCAGGGAGGAGAGCAGTACTTC.

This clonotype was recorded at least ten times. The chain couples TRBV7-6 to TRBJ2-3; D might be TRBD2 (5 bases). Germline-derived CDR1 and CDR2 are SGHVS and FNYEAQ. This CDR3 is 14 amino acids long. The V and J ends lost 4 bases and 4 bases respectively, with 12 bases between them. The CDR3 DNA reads TGTGCCAGCAGCTCATTAGGAGGCGCAGATACGCAGTATTTT. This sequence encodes CASSSLGGADTQYF. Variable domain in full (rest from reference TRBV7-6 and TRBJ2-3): GAGVSQSPRYKVTKRGQDVALRCDPISGHVSLYWYRQALGQGPEFLTYFNYEAQQDKSGLPNDRFSAERPEGSISTLTIQRTEQRDSAMYRCASSSLGGADTQYFGPGTRLTVL.

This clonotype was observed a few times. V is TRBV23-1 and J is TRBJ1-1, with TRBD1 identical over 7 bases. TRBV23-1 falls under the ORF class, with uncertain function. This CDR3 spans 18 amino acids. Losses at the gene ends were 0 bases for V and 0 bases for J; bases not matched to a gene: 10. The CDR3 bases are TGCGCCAGCAGTCAATCATCCAGGGGGTATCTCATGAACACTGAAGCTTTCTTT. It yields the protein CASSQSSRGYLMNTEAFF.

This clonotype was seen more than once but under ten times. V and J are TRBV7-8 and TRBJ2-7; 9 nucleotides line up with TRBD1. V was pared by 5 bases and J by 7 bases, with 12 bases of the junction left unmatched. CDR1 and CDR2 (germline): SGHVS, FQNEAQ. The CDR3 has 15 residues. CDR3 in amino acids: CASSASGTGLREQYF. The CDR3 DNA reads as TGTGCCAGCAGCGCCTCCGGGACAGGGTTACGGGAGCAGTACTTC.

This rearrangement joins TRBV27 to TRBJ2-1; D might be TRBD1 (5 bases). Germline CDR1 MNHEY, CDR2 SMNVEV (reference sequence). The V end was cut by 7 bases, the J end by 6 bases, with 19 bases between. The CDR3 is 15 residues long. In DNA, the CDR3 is TGTGCCAGCACTGGACGGACACATTGGGGCAATGAGCAGTTCTTC. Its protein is CASTGRTHWGNEQFF.

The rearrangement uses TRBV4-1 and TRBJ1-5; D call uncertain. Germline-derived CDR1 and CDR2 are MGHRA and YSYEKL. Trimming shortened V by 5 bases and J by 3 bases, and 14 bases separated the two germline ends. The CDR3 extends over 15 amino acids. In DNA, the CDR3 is TGCGCCAGCAGCTATTTGGTCGGGGACAATCAGCCCCAGCATTTT. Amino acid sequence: CASSYLVGDNQPQHF.

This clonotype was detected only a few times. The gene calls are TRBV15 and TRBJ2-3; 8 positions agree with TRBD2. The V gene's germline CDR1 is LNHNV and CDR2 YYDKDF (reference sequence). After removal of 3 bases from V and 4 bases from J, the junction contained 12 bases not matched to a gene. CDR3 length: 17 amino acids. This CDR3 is CATSSRKTSGSADTQYF. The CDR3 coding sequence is TGTGCCACCAGCAGTCGGAAGACCAGCGGGAGTGCAGATACGCAGTATTTT. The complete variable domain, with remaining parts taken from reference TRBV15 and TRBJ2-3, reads DAMVIQNPRYQVTQFGKPVTLSCSQTLNHNVMYWYQQKSSQAPKLLFHYYDKDFNNEADTPDNFQSRRPNTSFCFLDIRSPGLGDTAMYLCATSSRKTSGSADTQYFGPGTRLTVL.